Presented here are 25 T cell receptor beta chains from one specimen sequenced in a study of OX40 agonist ivuxolimab in advanced cancers. Repertoires were generated with immunoSEQ multiplex PCR, while TCRdb's copy carries only in-frame clones and drops some. The sample comprises roughly 35,000 clones, 82% of which are singletons, and less than 2% rests with the top ten. The sequencing used CD4+ or CD8+ T cells sorted from blood, collected in a trial of the OX40 agonist ivuxolimab. The origin of the receptors is an adult with an advanced solid tumor such as melanoma, head and neck, liver or kidney cancer.

J is TRBJ2-5 and V is TRBV4-1, with D possibly being TRBD1 or TRBD2 (6 bases each). V was shortened by 3 bases and J by 3 bases, with 17 bases between the two germline ends. The CDR3 runs 16 residues. The germline gives CDR1 MGHRA, CDR2 YSYEKL. CDR3 DNA sequence: TGCGCCAGCAGCCACGTGATCGGGGGCCTAAAAGAGACCCAGTACTTC. As protein: CASSHVIGGLKETQYF.

The DNA of the CDR3 is TGTGCCAGCAGCTTAGCGCTGGGGGGGCACACTGAAGCTTTCTTT. Its translation: CASSLALGGHTEAFF. The genes are TRBV7-8 and TRBJ1-1, with TRBD1 as a possible D gene (6 bases). Trimming removed 0 bases from V and 3 bases from J, with 11 bases in between. The CDR3 is made up of 15 amino acids. Germline-derived CDR1 and CDR2 are SGHVS and FQNEAQ.

The rearrangement joins TRBV6-1 to TRBJ1-1; no definite D call. Per germline, CDR1 MNHNS and CDR2 SASEGT. This CDR3 region has 15 residues. V shed 4 bases and J shed 0 bases, with 12 bases lying between them. CDR3 sequence (DNA): TGTGCCAGCAGTGCGATTCGGGGAATGAACACTGAAGCTTTCTTT. Translation: CASSAIRGMNTEAFF.

The chain has TRBV4-1 and TRBJ2-5; 8 bases map to TRBD2. Germline V lookup: CDR1 MGHRA, CDR2 YSYEKL. The CDR3 contains 14 residues. The ends lost 6 bases at V and 3 bases at J; junction bases unmatched: 6. The CDR3 DNA is TGCGCCAGCAGTCTTGGGACTAGGGAAGAGACCCAGTACTTC. Translating it yields CASSLGTREETQYF.

V usage is TRBV5-1 and J usage is TRBJ2-2; 8 nucleotides align to TRBD2. Germline CDR1 is SGHRS and CDR2 is YFSETQ. The V gene end was trimmed by 0 bases and the J gene end by 4 bases; junction bases not matched to a gene: 5. The CDR3 runs 16 residues. Written as DNA, the CDR3 is TGCGCCAGCAGCTTGGCAGCGGGGGCGGGCACCGGGGAGCTGTTTTTT. Protein: CASSLAAGAGTGELFF.

The chain joins TRBV11-3 to TRBJ2-2; 8 nucleotides line up with TRBD1. Germline-derived CDR1 and CDR2 are SGHNT and YENEEA. Germline trimming cut 5 bases from V and 6 bases from J; bases unmatched to any gene: 8. This CDR3 region has 15 residues. CDR3 sequence (DNA): TGTGCCAGCAGCCCCGAGACAGGGGCGGCCGGGGAGCTGTTTTTT. Translation: CASSPETGAAGELFF.

In its sample, this clone was seen once. V is TRBV2 and J is TRBJ1-3; no firm D call. The length of the CDR3 is 11 residues. V lost 5 bases and J 7 bases, leaving 6 bases between the germline ends. In germline, CDR1 is SNHLY, CDR2 FYNNEI. In nucleotides, the CDR3 is TGTGCCAGCAGTTCATGGAACACCATATATTTT. Protein sequence: CASSSWNTIYF.

For this clone: At one end, the junction sequence differs from germline, possibly due to a read error. Other DNA sequences from this sample encode an identical CDR3 as well. This rearrangement joins TRBV15 to TRBJ2-7; D might be TRBD1 (5 bases). The CDR3 is 13 residues long. Germline assignment: CDR1 LNHNV and CDR2 YYDKDF (reference sequence). CDR3 bases: TGTGCCACCAGCTTGACAGTTACCTACGAGCAATACTTC. Protein sequence: CATSLTVTYEQYF.

The rearrangement links TRBV5-1 to TRBJ1-2; D unresolved. The ends were cut back, 5 bases at V and 7 bases at J, with 15 bases in the middle. CDR3 length: 13 residues. Germline V gives CDR1 SGHRS, CDR2 YFSETQ. In DNA, the CDR3 is TGCGCCAGCAGTCAAATCCTTTCCGGTGGCTACACCTTC. Protein: CASSQILSGGYTF.

The chain uses TRBV6-5 and TRBJ2-7, with D perhaps matching TRBD1 (5 bases). From germline, CDR1 is MNHEY and CDR2 SVGAGI. The CDR3 extends over 15 amino acids. V gave up 4 bases and J gave up 2 bases, with 15 bases separating them. In DNA form, the CDR3 reads TGTGCCAGCAGTTTCCTAGGGGTAGGGGCCTACGAGCAGTACTTC. Its translation: CASSFLGVGAYEQYF.

The gene calls are TRBV9 and TRBJ2-1, with a tentative D call TRBD1 (6 bases). Germline CDR1 SGDLS, CDR2 YYNGEE. V was clipped by 4 bases and J by 1 base, with 12 bases between them. The CDR3 has 15 amino acids. CDR3 protein: CASSIDRRSYNEQFF. The CDR3 DNA reads as TGTGCCAGCAGCATCGACAGGAGATCCTACAATGAGCAGTTCTTC. The complete variable domain, with remaining parts taken from reference TRBV9 and TRBJ2-1, reads DSGVTQTPKHLITATGQRVTLRCSPRSGDLSVYWYQQSLDQGLQFLIQYYNGEERAKGNILERFSAQQFPDLHSELNLSSLELGDSALYFCASSIDRRSYNEQFFGPGTRLTVL.

The J gene is TRBJ2-5, the V gene TRBV7-2, with D perhaps matching TRBD1 (6 bases). The CDR3 runs to 14 residues. The V end was cut by 2 bases, the J end by 3 bases, with 10 bases between. CDR1 is SGHTA, CDR2 FQGNSA, per germline. The chain's CDR3 is CASSLSPGEETQYF. DNA of the CDR3: TGTGCCAGCAGCTTATCTCCAGGGGAAGAGACCCAGTACTTC.

Relative to its sample, this clone is medium-sized. The identical CDR3 is also encoded by other nucleotide sequences in the sample. The chain recombines TRBV2 with TRBJ1-6, with D perhaps matching TRBD1 (5 bases). With 10 bases removed from V and 1 base from J, the gap between germline ends came to 11 bases. This CDR3 has 14 residues. CDR1 is SNHLY and CDR2 is FYNNEI in the germline V gene. The CDR3 DNA reads as TGTGCCACCCGGGGGGGGTCCTATAATTCACCCCTCCACTTT. Protein sequence: CATRGGSYNSPLHF. The variable domain in full, with the rest retrieved from reference TRBV2 and TRBJ1-6, is EPEVTQTPSHQVTQMGQEVILRCVPISNHLYFYWYRQILGQKVEFLVSFYNNEISEKSEIFDDQFSVERPDGSNFTLKIRSTKLEDSAMYFCATRGGSYNSPLHFGNGTRLTVT.

The chain uses TRBV19 and TRBJ2-3; D is undetermined. V gave up 1 base and J gave up 0 bases, with 8 bases separating them. Germline assignment: CDR1 LNHDA and CDR2 SQIVND (reference sequence). The CDR3 consists of 15 residues. The CDR3 region is CASSIGDASTDTQYF. The CDR3, as DNA: TGTGCCAGTAGTATAGGAGACGCTAGCACAGATACGCAGTATTTT. The complete variable domain, with remaining parts taken from reference TRBV19 and TRBJ2-3, reads DGGITQSPKYLFRKEGQNVTLSCEQNLNHDAMYWYRQDPGQGLRLIYYSQIVNDFQKGDIAEGYSVSREKKESFPLTVTSAQKNPTAFYLCASSIGDASTDTQYFGPGTRLTVL.

V and J are TRBV5-1 and TRBJ1-1; D unresolved. From germline, CDR1 is SGHRS and CDR2 YFSETQ. Trimming stripped 6 bases from V and 0 bases from J, with 9 bases between. The CDR3 is 13 amino acids. CDR3: CASKKSLNTEAFF. The CDR3 DNA reads as TGCGCCAGCAAAAAGAGCTTGAACACTGAAGCTTTCTTT.

The chain employs TRBV6-5 and TRBJ2-7; 7 nucleotides line up with TRBD1. Germline values: CDR1 MNHEY, CDR2 SVGAGI. The CDR3 spans 14 residues. Losses at the gene ends were 6 bases for V and 6 bases for J; bases not matched to a gene: 11. The CDR3 DNA reads as TGTGCCAGCAGCCCTACAGGGGATGTTGGCGAGCAGTACTTC. Its protein is CASSPTGDVGEQYF.

V and J are TRBV6-5 and TRBJ1-4; 7 nucleotides line up with TRBD1. This CDR3 has 13 residues. The junction had 5 bases not matched to a gene; V was cut back by 6 bases and J by 7 bases. CDR1 is MNHEY and CDR2 is SVGAGI in the germline V gene. Here the CDR3 DNA reads TGTGCCAGCAGCGACAGGGTCGCTGAAAAACTGTTTTTT. Amino acids: CASSDRVAEKLFF.

The chain has TRBV7-2 and TRBJ2-2; TRBD2 is a possible D gene (5 bases). Trimming left V 1 base short and J 2 bases short, with 11 bases between. CDR1 and CDR2 from the germline V gene are SGHTA and FQGNSA. The CDR3 runs 16 residues. CDR3 sequence (DNA): TGTGCCAGCAGCTTAGTCGGTGCGGGTAACACCGGGGAGCTGTTTTTT. Its translation: CASSLVGAGNTGELFF.

CDR3: CAWESTGIVTEAFF. CDR3 sequence (DNA): TGTGCCTGGGAGTCGACAGGGATCGTCACTGAAGCTTTCTTT. The chain links TRBV30 to TRBJ1-1, with 7 bases matching TRBD1. CDR1 and CDR2 from the germline V gene are GTSNPN and SVGIG (reference sequence). V trimming: 5 bases; J trimming: 4 bases; junction bases outside the gene matches: 10. The CDR3 spans 14 residues.

The chain combines TRBV6-6 with TRBJ1-5; maybe TRBD1 (5 bases). CDR3 length equals 13 residues. The V and J ends lost 6 bases and 7 bases respectively, with 13 bases between them. Germline values: CDR1 MNHNY, CDR2 SVGAGI (reference sequence). CDR3 loop: CASSSGSWQPQHF. As DNA, the CDR3 is TGTGCCAGCAGCTCAGGGTCATGGCAGCCCCAGCATTTT.

The sample holds a few counts of this clone. The chain links TRBV2 to TRBJ1-5; no definite D call. CDR1 and CDR2 from the germline V gene are SNHLY and FYNNEI. With 4 bases removed from V and 7 bases from J, the gap between germline ends came to 11 bases. The CDR3 is 13 amino acids. The CDR3 nucleotides are TGTGCCAGCAGTGCTACCCGGGTACAGCCCCAGCATTTT. This codes for CASSATRVQPQHF.

This clone was detected only once. The chain uses TRBV19 and TRBJ2-7; D is ambiguous. CDR3 length: 15 amino acids. V shed 4 bases and J shed 3 bases, with 16 bases lying between them. Germline values: CDR1 LNHDA, CDR2 SQIVND (reference sequence). CDR3 nucleotide sequence: TGTGCCAGTAGTACATCGACCCCCTTGGGCTACGAGCAGTACTTC. Amino acids: CASSTSTPLGYEQYF. Combining the CDR3 with reference TRBV19 and TRBJ2-7 gives the whole variable domain DGGITQSPKYLFRKEGQNVTLSCEQNLNHDAMYWYRQDPGQGLRLIYYSQIVNDFQKGDIAEGYSVSREKKESFPLTVTSAQKNPTAFYLCASSTSTPLGYEQYFGPGTRLTVT.

V is TRBV19 and J is TRBJ2-2; D is possibly TRBD1 or TRBD2 (5 bases each). The length of the CDR3 is 14 residues. Per germline, CDR1 LNHDA and CDR2 SQIVND (reference sequence). Trimming removed 6 bases from V and 5 bases from J, with 13 bases in between. The CDR3 region is CASRGRGWTGELFF. In nucleotides, the CDR3 is TGTGCCAGTAGGGGCCGGGGCTGGACCGGGGAGCTGTTTTTT.

The J gene is TRBJ2-4, the V gene TRBV18, with 7 bases fitting TRBD1. The germline gives CDR1 KGHSH, CDR2 LQKENI. This CDR3 has 18 residues. The V gene end was trimmed by 4 bases and the J gene end by 0 bases; junction bases not matched to a gene: 12. The CDR3 here is CASSLAPGQLLAKNIQYF. CDR3 bases: TGTGCCAGCTCACTAGCTCCGGGACAGCTTCTAGCCAAAAACATTCAGTACTTC.

The rearrangement joins TRBV11-3 to TRBJ2-1, with 15 bases that match TRBD2. With 4 bases clipped from V and 8 bases from J, the junction kept 3 bases outside the gene matches. The germline V gene encodes CDR1 SGHNT and CDR2 YENEEA. This CDR3 comprises 15 residues. CDR3: CASSSGLAGGDEQFF. CDR3 nucleotides: TGTGCCAGCAGCTCGGGACTAGCGGGGGGCGATGAGCAGTTCTTC.